This entry features one T cell receptor (beta chain) sequence. Only in-frame clones appear in the TCRdb table, and some are missing; sequencing was by immunoSEQ multiplex PCR. This sample carries 2,500,000 or so clones, under 95% of them seen once, and the ten largest clones take approximately 0.36%. The sample belongs to a study of shared clonotypes between healthy human individuals. The V gene end was trimmed by 5 bases and the J gene end by 3 bases; junction bases not matched to a gene: 9. CDR3 size: 15 residues. Germline loops: CDR1 SNHLY, CDR2 FYNNEI. This clonotype was sampled from a man between 18 and 35 years old in good health. Some clones in this sample may be carry-over from other donors' samples. Sequencing was carried out using naive CD4+ T cells from PBMCs. Subset in this sample: CD45RA+ positively selected. The gene calls are TRBV2 and TRBJ2-7, with 8 bases lining up with TRBD1. The CDR3, as DNA: TGTGCCAGCAGTTACAGGGGGTCCCGGGGCTACGAGCAGTACTTC. Its protein is CASSYRGSRGYEQYF. Supplemented by reference TRBV2 and TRBJ2-7, the full variable domain reads EPEVTQTPSHQVTQMGQEVILRCVPISNHLYFYWYRQILGQKVEFLVSFYNNEISEKSEIFDDQFSVERPDGSNFTLKIRSTKLEDSAMYFCASSYRGSRGYEQYFGPGTRLTVT.